This paragraph reports one T cell receptor beta chain. Its antigen target is currently unknown. Base qualities were left out, and no much larger clone turns up one base away. This entry is derived from a study of beta chain features in type 1 diabetes (dated by TCRdb to 2016 to 2018). Context from the whole study: No differences in mean age, gender distribution, total cell number or subset yield were found between patients and healthy donors. A total of roughly 100 million sorted cells were examined across all samples, and the number of cells per subset was strongly correlated with RNA yield. The study compared TCRB repertoires of sorted circulating CD4+ T cell subsets between recently diagnosed type 1 diabetes patients and matched healthy donors. Regulatory and stem cell-like memory subsets were obtained from only 8 patients and about eight healthy donors, while naive and central memory subsets were obtained from all 28 donors. Overall study outcomes, separate from this receptor: PCR may preferentially amplify shorter templates, but because patient and control samples were amplified and corrected together, any resulting skew would affect both groups equally. Naive, central memory and regulatory TCRB repertoires appeared to be more alike among patients than among healthy donors. HLA sub-analyses involved small numbers of individuals, so any influence of HLA type on TCRB rearrangement remained unresolved. Patients with type 1 diabetes made fewer insertions and deleted more nucleotides at VDJ recombination sites, implying thymic rearrangement abnormalities. A moderate but significant shortening of TCRB CDR3 length was observed in type 1 diabetes patients in all four CD4+ subsets. Because cDNA rather than genomic DNA was sequenced, highly expressing activated cells could have been over-represented, although no difference in activation and CD3 levels was found between groups.

The High Capacity cDNA Reverse Transcription Kit was used to reverse transcribe all of the isolated RNA, meaning that expressed TCRB transcripts were what got sequenced. Naive, central memory and regulatory T cell samples underwent deep immunoSEQ sequencing, averaging around 3.6 million total reads per sample. Sorted cells were lysed in RLT buffer, and RNA was extracted using DNase-treated RNeasy Micro or Mini kits according to cell number. To prevent cross-contamination, every cell subset was processed on its own, while patient and healthy donor samples were processed together. The immunoSEQ multiplex PCR was used to amplify TCRB sequences from cDNA, yielding 87-bp fragments that span the CDR3 region. Sequencing of the amplicons was performed on the Illumina HiSeq platform. As for how the authors treated the data: PCR bias was corrected computationally using synthetic template baselines, and reads within Hamming distance 2 were collapsed, with unmergeable singletons discarded. Reads were aligned to IMGT to assign V, D and J genes, CDR3 length, and insertions or deletions at six rearrangement sites. Within each subset, clonotype counts were normalized to the number of sorted cells before true diversity and Gini coefficients were calculated with the tcR R package. The overlap coefficient, calculated on TCRB nucleotide sequences, was used to quantify repertoire sharing. What TCRdb holds here is the immuneACCESS table cut down to in-frame rearrangements. Part of the clones is not present; checked against another copy, under half of the missing clones reflect an unresolved V gene, and the others are unexplained. Clone size and V and J calls were adopted from that table, with D and trimming inferred from the DNA. In all, the sample holds about 53,000 clones, and around 56% of those were seen once. In total, the top ten clones hold 2% to 3% of the sample.

The germline V gene specifies SGHTA as CDR1 and FQGNSA as CDR2. Ends trimmed: V by 7 bases, J by 5 bases; bases unmatched to a gene: 24. The CDR3 sequence holds 20 residues, the cysteine and phenylalanine included. Only the CDR3 part of the read is kept: 60 bases, read in frame from the first base. Each donor gave one peripheral blood draw, approximately 110 mL on average, collected into heparinised tubes. Using a panel that included CD45RO, CCR7, CD25, CD127, CD95 and CD27, naive, central memory, regulatory and stem cell-like memory CD4+ T cells were sorted on a BD FACSAria II. Purity was above 95% for every sorted population. PBMCs were separated immediately by Lymphoprep density gradient centrifugation and were stained directly, without being cultured. Samples were stained and sorted in pairs, with one healthy donor and one patient per experiment, so that batch effects were minimized.

The sequenced sample consisted of Tregs from blood. The sample's cell subset or site label is to be understood as: regulatory CD4+ T cells. The TCR comes from a woman aged 40 to 50 with type 1 diabetes. The chain is assembled from TRBV7-2 and TRBJ2-2; TRBD2 agrees with 8 junctional bases. In nucleotides, the sequence is TGTGCCAGCACCCTAGCGGGTAGAGCTAGCGGCCGATATGGGACCGGGGAGCTGTTTTTT. Its translation is CASTLAGRASGRYGTGELFF.